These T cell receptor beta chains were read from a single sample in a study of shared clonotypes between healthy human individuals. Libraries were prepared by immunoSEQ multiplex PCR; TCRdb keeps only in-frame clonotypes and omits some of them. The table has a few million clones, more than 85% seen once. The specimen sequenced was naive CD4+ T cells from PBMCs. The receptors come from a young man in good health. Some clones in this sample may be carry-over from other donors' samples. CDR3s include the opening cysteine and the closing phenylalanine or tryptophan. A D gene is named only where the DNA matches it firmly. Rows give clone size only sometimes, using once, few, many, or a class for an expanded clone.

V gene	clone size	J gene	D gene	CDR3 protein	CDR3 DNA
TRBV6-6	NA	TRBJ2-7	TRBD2	CASSYFGGRDEQYF	TGTGCCAGCAGTTACTTTGGCGGGAGGGATGAGCAGTACTTC
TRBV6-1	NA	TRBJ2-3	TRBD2	CASRTWSGEEGTQYF	TGTGCCAGCAGGACCTGGAGCGGGGAGGAGGGGACGCAGTATTTT
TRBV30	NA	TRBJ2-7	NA	CAWSRLGGYEQYF	TGTGCCTGGAGTAGGCTGGGGGGCTACGAGCAGTACTTC
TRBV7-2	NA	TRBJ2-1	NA	CASSLLGRTYNEQFF	TGTGCCAGCAGCTTATTGGGGAGGACCTACAATGAGCAGTTCTTC
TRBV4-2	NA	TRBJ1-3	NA	CASSRGFISGNTIYF	TGTGCCAGCAGCCGCGGATTTATCTCTGGAAACACCATATATTTT
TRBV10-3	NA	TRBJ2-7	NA	CAITSEEGFPYEQYF	TGTGCCATCACCTCAGAGGAGGGGTTCCCCTACGAGCAGTACTTC
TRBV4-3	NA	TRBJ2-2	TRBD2	CASSQDLTSGRSTGELFF	TGCGCCAGCAGCCAAGACCTAACTAGCGGGAGGAGTACCGGGGAGCTGTTTTTT
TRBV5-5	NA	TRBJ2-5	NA	CASSLIRRGQETQYF	TGTGCCAGCAGCTTAATCAGGCGGGGCCAAGAGACCCAGTACTTC
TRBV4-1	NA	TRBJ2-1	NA	CASSRRTGSYNEQFF	TGCGCCAGCAGTCGACGGACTGGATCCTACAATGAGCAGTTCTTC
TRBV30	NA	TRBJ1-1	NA	CAWSGYRGEAFF	TGTGCCTGGAGTGGATATAGGGGGGAAGCTTTCTTT
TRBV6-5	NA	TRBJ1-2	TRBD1	CASITGTGGYTF	TGTGCCAGCATTACAGGGACAGGTGGCTACACCTTC
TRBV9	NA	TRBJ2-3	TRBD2	CASSVAPSGRAADTQYF	TGTGCCAGCAGCGTAGCCCCCAGCGGGAGGGCCGCAGATACGCAGTATTTT
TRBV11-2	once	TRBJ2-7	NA	CASSPQEKGLYEQYF	TGTGCCAGCAGCCCGCAGGAGAAGGGCCTGTACGAGCAGTACTTC
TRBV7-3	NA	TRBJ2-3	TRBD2	CASSNPSGHTDTQYF	TGTGCCAGCAGCAATCCTAGCGGACATACAGATACGCAGTATTTT
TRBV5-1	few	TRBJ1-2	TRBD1	CASSSDRDGYTF	TGCGCCAGCAGCTCGGACAGGGATGGCTACACCTTC
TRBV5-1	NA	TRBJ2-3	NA	CASSLAMATGIPDTQYF	TGCGCCAGCAGCTTGGCCATGGCCACAGGGATCCCAGATACGCAGTATTTT
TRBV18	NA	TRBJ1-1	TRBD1	CASSTRQGAMNTEAFF	TGTGCCAGCTCAACTCGACAGGGGGCCATGAACACTGAAGCTTTCTTT
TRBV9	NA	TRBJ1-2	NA	CASSVDGNYGYTF	TGTGCCAGCAGCGTAGACGGGAACTATGGCTACACCTTC
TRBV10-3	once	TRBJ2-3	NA	CAISEAKTGDADTQYF	TGTGCCATCAGTGAGGCTAAAACGGGAGACGCAGATACGCAGTATTTT
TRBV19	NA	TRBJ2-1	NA	CASSSYRGGNEQFF	TGTGCCAGTAGTTCTTACAGGGGGGGTAATGAGCAGTTCTTC